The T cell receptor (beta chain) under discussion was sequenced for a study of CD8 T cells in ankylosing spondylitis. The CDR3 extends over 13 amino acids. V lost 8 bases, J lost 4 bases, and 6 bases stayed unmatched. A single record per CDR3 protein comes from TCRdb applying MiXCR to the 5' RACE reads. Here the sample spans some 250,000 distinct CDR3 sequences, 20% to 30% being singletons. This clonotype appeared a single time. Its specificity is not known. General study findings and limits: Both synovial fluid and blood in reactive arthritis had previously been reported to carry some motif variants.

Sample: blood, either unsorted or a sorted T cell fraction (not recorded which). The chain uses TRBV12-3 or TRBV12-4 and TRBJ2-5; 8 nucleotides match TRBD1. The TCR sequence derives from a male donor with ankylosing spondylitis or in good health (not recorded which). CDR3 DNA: TGTGCCAGCGAATCAGGGGGCGGAGAGACCCAGTACTTC. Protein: CASESGGGETQYF.